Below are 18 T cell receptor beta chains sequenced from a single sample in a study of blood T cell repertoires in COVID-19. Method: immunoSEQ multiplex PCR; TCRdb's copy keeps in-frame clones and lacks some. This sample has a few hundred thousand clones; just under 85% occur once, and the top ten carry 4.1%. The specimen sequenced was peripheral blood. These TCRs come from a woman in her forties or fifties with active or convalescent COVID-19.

The CDR3 DNA sequence: TGTGCCAGTCACACAGGGGGTACTAAAGCTTTCTTT. It specifies CASHTGGTKAFF. V usage is TRBV19 and J usage is TRBJ1-1, with TRBD1 matching 8 bases. This CDR3 contains 12 residues. V was clipped by 8 bases and J by 9 bases; unmatched bases: 8. Germline CDR1 and CDR2: LNHDA and SQIVND (reference sequence).

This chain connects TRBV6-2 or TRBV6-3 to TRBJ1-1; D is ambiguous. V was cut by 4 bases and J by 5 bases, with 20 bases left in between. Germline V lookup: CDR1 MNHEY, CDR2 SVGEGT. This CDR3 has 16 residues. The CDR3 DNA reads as TGTGCCAGCAGTTTGGCGCGAACGAGCGGGAGGACTGAAGCTTTCTTT. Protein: CASSLARTSGRTEAFF.

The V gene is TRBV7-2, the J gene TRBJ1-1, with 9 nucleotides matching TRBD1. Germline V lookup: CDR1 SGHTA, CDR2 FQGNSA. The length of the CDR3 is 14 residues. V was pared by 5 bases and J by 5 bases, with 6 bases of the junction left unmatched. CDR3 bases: TGTGCCAGCAGCCCACAGGGGGCCGGTACTGAAGCTTTCTTT. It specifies CASSPQGAGTEAFF.

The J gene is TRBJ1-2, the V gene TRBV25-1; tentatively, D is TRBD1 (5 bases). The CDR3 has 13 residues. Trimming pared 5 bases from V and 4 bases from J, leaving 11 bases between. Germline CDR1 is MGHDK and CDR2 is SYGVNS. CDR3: CASSTGGTYGYTF. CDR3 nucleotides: TGTGCCAGCAGTACCGGGGGGACCTATGGCTACACCTTC.

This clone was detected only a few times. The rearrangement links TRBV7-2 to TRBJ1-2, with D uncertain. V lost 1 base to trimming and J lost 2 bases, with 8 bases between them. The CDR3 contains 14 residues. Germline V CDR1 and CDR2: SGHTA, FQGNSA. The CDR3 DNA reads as TGTGCCAGCAGCTTAGTCGGGGAAAACTATGGCTACACCTTC. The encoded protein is CASSLVGENYGYTF.

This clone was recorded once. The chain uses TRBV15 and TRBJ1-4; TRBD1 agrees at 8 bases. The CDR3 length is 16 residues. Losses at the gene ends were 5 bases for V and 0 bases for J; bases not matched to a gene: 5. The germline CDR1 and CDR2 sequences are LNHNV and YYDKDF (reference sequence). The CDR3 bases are TGTGCCACCAGCGCCGGACAGGGCGCAACTAATGAAAAACTGTTTTTT. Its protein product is CATSAGQGATNEKLFF.

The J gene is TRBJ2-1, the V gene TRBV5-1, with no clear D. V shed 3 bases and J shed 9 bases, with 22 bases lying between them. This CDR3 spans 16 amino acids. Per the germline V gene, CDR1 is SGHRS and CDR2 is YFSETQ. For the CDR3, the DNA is TGCGCCAGCAGCTCGCACATTCTAGTTTCCGTCACTGAGCAGTTCTTC. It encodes CASSSHILVSVTEQFF.

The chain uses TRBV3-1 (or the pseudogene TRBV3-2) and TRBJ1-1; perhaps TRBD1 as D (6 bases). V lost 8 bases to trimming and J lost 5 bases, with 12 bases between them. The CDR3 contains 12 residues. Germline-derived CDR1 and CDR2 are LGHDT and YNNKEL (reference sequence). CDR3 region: CASRTRGTEAFF. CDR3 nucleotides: TGTGCCAGCCGCACCAGGGGAACTGAAGCTTTCTTT.

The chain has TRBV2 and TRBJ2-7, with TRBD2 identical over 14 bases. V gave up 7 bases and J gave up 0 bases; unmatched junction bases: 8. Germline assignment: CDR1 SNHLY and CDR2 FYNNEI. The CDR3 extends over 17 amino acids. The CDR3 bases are TGTGCCAGCATCCCGGGACTAGCGGGAGAGAGCTCCTACGAGCAGTACTTC. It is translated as CASIPGLAGESSYEQYF.

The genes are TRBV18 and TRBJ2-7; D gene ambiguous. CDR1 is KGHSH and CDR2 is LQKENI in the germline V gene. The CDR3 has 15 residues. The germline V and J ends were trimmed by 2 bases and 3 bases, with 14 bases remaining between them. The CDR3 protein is CASSPSRWSIYEQYF. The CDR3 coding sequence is TGTGCCAGCTCACCAAGCCGTTGGTCGATCTACGAGCAGTACTTC. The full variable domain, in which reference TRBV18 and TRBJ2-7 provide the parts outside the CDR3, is NAGVMQNPRHLVRRRGQEARLRCSPMKGHSHVYWYRQLPEEGLKFMVYLQKENIIDESGMPKERFSAEFPKEGPSILRIQQVVRGDSAAYFCASSPSRWSIYEQYFGPGTRLTVT.

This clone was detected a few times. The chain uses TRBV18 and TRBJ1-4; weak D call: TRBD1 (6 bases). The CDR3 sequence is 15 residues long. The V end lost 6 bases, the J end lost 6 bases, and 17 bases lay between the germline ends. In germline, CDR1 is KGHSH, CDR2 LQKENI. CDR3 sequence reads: CASSPRTAADEKLFF. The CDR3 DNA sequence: TGTGCCAGCTCCCCCCGGACAGCTGCTGATGAAAAACTGTTTTTT.

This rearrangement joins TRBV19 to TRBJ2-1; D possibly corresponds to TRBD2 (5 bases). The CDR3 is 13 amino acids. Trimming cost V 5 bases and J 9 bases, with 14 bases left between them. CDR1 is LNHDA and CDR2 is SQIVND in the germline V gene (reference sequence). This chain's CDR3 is CASSGWVEGEQFF. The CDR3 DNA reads TGTGCCAGTAGTGGGTGGGTAGAGGGTGAGCAGTTCTTC.

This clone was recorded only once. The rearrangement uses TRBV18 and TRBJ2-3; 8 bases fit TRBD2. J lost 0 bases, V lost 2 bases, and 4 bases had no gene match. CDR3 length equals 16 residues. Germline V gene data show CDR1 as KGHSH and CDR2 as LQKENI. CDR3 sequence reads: CASSPGLALSTDTQYF. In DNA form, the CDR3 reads TGTGCCAGCTCACCAGGACTAGCCCTTAGCACAGATACGCAGTATTTT.

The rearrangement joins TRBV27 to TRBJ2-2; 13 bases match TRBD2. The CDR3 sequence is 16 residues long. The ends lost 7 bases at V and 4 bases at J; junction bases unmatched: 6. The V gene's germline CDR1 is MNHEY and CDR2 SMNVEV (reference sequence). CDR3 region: CASTSLAGGFTGELFF. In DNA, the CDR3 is TGTGCCAGCACCTCACTAGCGGGAGGGTTCACCGGGGAGCTGTTTTTT.

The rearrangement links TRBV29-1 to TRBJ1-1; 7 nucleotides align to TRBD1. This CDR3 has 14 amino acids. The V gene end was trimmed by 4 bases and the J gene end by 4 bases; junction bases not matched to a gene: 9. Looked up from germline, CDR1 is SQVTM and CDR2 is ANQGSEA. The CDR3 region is CSVATGHEGTEAFF. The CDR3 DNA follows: TGCAGCGTTGCGACAGGGCATGAGGGCACTGAAGCTTTCTTT.

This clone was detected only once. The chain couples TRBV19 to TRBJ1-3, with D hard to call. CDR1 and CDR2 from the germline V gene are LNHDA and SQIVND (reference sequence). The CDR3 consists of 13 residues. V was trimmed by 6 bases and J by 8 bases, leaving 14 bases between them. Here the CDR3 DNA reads TGTGCCAGTAGGGCCGAGGGAGTGGACACCATATATTTT. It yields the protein CASRAEGVDTIYF.

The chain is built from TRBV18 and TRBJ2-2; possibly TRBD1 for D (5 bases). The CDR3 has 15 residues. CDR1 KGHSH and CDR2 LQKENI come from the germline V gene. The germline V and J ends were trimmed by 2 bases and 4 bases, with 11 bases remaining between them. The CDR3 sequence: CASSPTGSFTGELFF. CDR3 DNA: TGTGCCAGCTCACCAACAGGTAGCTTCACCGGGGAGCTGTTTTTT.

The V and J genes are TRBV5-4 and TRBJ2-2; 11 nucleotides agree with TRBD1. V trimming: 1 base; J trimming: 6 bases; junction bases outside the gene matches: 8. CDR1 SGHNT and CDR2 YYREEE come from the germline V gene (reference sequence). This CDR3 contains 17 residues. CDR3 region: CASSLPFRTGGAGELFF. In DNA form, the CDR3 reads TGTGCCAGCAGCTTGCCGTTTAGGACAGGGGGCGCCGGGGAGCTGTTTTTT.